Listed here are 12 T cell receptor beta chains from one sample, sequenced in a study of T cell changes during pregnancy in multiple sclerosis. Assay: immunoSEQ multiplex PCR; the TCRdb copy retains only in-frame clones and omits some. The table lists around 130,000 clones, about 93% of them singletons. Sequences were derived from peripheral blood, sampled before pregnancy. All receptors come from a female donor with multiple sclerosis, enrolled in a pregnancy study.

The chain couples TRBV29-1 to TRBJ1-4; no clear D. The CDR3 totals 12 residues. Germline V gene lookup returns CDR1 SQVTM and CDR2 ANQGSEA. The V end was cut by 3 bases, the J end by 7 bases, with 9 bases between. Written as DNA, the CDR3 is TGCAGCGTTGAGGCGGGTCGTGAAAAACTGTTTTTT. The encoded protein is CSVEAGREKLFF.

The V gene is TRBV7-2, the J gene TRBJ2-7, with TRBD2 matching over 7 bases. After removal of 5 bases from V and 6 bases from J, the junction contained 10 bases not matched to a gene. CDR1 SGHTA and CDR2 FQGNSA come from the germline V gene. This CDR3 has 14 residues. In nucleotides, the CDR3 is TGTGCCAGCAGCCCAGGGTGGTCGGGAGGCGAGCAGTACTTC. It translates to CASSPGWSGGEQYF.

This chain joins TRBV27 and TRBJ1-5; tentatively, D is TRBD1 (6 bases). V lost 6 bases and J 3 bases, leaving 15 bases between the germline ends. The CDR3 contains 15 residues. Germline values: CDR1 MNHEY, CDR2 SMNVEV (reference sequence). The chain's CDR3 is CASSGTFPFNQPQHF. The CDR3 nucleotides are TGTGCCAGCAGCGGGACATTTCCATTCAATCAGCCCCAGCATTTT.

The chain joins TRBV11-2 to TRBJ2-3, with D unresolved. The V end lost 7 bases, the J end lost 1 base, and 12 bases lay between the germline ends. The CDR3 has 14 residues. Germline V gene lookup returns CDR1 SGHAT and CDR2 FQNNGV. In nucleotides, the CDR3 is TGTGCCAGCACCCTCTGGGCCGGCACAGATACGCAGTATTTT. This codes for CASTLWAGTDTQYF.

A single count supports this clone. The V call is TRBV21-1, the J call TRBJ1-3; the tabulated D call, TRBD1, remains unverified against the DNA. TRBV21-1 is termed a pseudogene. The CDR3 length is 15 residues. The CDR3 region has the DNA TGTGCCAGCAGCAAAGACAGGGCCCCTGGAAACACCATATATTTT. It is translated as CASSKDRAPGNTIYF.

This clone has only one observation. The CDR3, as DNA: TGTGCCAGCAGCTTAAAGAAGGGGACTGAAGCTTTCTTT. Encoded protein: CASSLKKGTEAFF. The gene calls are TRBV7-3 and TRBJ1-1, with a weak D call TRBD1 (5 bases). The germline V and J ends were trimmed by 1 base and 5 bases, with 8 bases remaining between them. The CDR3 consists of 13 residues. Germline CDR1 reads SGHTA; CDR2 reads FQGTGA. Full variable domain (missing parts from reference TRBV7-3 and TRBJ1-1): GAGVSQTPSNKVTEKGKYVELRCDPISGHTALYWYRQSLGQGPEFLIYFQGTGAADDSGLPNDRFFAVRPEGSVSTLKIQRTERGDSAVYLCASSLKKGTEAFFGQGTRLTVV.

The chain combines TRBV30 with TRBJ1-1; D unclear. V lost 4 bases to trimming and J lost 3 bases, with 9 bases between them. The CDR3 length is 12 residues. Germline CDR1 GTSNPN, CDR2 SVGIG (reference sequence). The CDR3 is CAWTRLYTEAFF. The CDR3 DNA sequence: TGTGCCTGGACGAGACTGTACACTGAAGCTTTCTTT.

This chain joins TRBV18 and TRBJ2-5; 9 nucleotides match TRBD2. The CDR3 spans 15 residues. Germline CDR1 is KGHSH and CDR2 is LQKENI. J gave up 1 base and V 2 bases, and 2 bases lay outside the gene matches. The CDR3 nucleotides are TGTGCCAGCTCACCAAAGACTAGCGGCCAAGAGACCCAGTACTTC. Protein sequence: CASSPKTSGQETQYF. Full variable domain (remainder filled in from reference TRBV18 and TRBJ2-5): NAGVMQNPRHLVRRRGQEARLRCSPMKGHSHVYWYRQLPEEGLKFMVYLQKENIIDESGMPKERFSAEFPKEGPSILRIQQVVRGDSAAYFCASSPKTSGQETQYFGPGTRLLVL.

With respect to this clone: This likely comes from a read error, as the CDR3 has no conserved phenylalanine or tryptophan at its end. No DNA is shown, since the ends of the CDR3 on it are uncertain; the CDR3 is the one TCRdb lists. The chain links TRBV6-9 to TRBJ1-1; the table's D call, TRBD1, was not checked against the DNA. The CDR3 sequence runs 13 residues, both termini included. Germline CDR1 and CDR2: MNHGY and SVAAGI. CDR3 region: CASSYLVPRIRGP.

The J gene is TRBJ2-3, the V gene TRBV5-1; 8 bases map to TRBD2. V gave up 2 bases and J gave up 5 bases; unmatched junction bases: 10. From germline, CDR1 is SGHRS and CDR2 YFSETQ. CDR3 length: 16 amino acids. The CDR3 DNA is TGCGCCAGCAGCTTTCGGACTAGCTCCTTTGAAGATACGCAGTATTTT. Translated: CASSFRTSSFEDTQYF. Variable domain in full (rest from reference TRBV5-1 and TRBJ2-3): KAGVTQTPRYLIKTRGQQVTLSCSPISGHRSVSWYQQTPGQGLQFLFEYFSETQRNKGNFPGRFSGRQFSNSRSEMNVSTLELGDSALYLCASSFRTSSFEDTQYFGPGTRLTVL.

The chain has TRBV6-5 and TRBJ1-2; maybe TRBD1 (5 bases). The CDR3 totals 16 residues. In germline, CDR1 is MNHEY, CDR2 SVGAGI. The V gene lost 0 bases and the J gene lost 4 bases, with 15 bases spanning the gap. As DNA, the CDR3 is TGTGCCAGCAGTTACTCGAGCCAGGGCTCGTTCTATGGCTACACCTTC. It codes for CASSYSSQGSFYGYTF.

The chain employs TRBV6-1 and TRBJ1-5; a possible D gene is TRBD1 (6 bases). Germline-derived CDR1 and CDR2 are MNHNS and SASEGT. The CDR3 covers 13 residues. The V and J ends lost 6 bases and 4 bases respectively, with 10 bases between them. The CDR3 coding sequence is TGTGCCAGCAGCAGGACAGAGAATCAGCCCCAGCATTTT. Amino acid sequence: CASSRTENQPQHF.